This is a list of T cell receptor beta chains from one sample in a study of OX40 agonist ivuxolimab in advanced cancers. Sequencing was performed with immunoSEQ multiplex PCR; in TCRdb, only in-frame clones are kept and a portion is missing. This sample has tens of thousands of clones, with 85% to 90% found just once. The source was CD4+ or CD8+ T cells sorted from blood, collected in a trial of the OX40 agonist ivuxolimab. The receptors shown here come from an adult with an advanced solid tumor such as melanoma, head and neck, liver or kidney cancer. Each CDR3 is given without its conserved first and last residue. Not all rows give a size; the values are once, few, many and, for expanded clones, a class.

size	V	J	CDR3
once	TRBV6-6	TRBJ1-2	ASSYGDRFVGYT
-	TRBV9	TRBJ2-5	ASSVGTGQETQY
-	TRBV9	TRBJ2-3	ASSVGTTTIDTQY
-	TRBV10-3	TRBJ1-2	AISGSISRDPESINYGYT
-	TRBV28	TRBJ2-7	ASSLISGGSTYEQY
-	TRBV5-4	TRBJ2-5	ASSLLGSETQY
-	TRBV2	TRBJ2-1	ASVHGEQF
once	TRBV5-4	TRBJ1-6	ASSGTGVNSPLH
-	TRBV7-9	TRBJ2-1	ASSLVSGGYNNEQF
-	TRBV6-5	TRBJ1-1	ASSYRTEAF
once	TRBV7-8	TRBJ2-3	ASSPYTSGGGTDTQY
once	TRBV7-7	TRBJ2-7	ASSLAGSGVYEQY
-	TRBV11-2	TRBJ1-1	ASSANRAIRTEAF
-	TRBV9	TRBJ2-3	ASSAAGGLGADTQY
medium-sized	TRBV19	TRBJ2-1	ASSTAGYEQF
-	TRBV19	TRBJ2-5	ASSIVAGGGQETQY
-	TRBV5-5	TRBJ1-5	ASSLAQGTGNQPQH
-	TRBV28	TRBJ2-3	ASSLGLAGASSTDTQY
-	TRBV27	TRBJ2-3	ASSWTGGTDTQY
-	TRBV27	TRBJ2-2	ASSHSQGLPGELF
-	TRBV7-9	TRBJ1-5	ASSSSGMSNQPQH
-	TRBV6-6	TRBJ2-5	ASTRDQETQY
-	TRBV4-1	TRBJ2-2	ASSQEGDYTGELF
-	TRBV27	TRBJ2-2	ASKPLGTGELF